This TCR beta chain emerged from a study of blood T cell repertoires in COVID-19. As for the study in general: Some COVID-19 samples were acute and others convalescent; all came from the United States, Italy and Spain. T cells, B-cell-depleted T cells, or PBMCs supplied cDNA or gDNA.

In the authors' workflow: Estimated nucleated cell counts came from reference gene primer amplification. The repertoire was sequenced with immunoSEQ multiplex PCR; TCRdb's copy has only in-frame clones and lacks some. The V and J calls and the clone size are those of that table, but D and trimming were determined from the DNA. Here the sample spans approximately 80,000 clones, around 86% being singletons. Per germline, CDR1 MGHDK and CDR2 SYGVNS. V lost 6 bases, J lost 8 bases, and 23 bases lay in between. The CDR3 loop spans 16 amino acids. This clone was seen only a few times. The sample comprised peripheral blood. This clonotype was obtained from an elderly man with acute or convalescent COVID-19. J is TRBJ2-1 and V is TRBV25-1; D may be TRBD1 (10 bases). The CDR3 here is CASRAASGTGVDEQFF. CDR3 sequence (DNA): TGTGCCAGCAGGGCCGCTAGCGGGACAGGGGTCGATGAGCAGTTCTTC.